This record concerns one T cell receptor beta chain sequence. The data are from a study of blood T cell repertoires in COVID-19. The CDR3 runs 13 residues. Trimming took 4 bases from V and 4 from J; bases not matched to a gene: 4. Sequencing was performed with immunoSEQ multiplex PCR; in TCRdb, only in-frame clones are kept and a portion is missing. Among 100,000 or so clones listed, roughly nine tenths were seen once. The sequenced sample was peripheral blood. The sequence derives from a woman older than 75 with acute or convalescent COVID-19. This chain uses TRBV12-3 or TRBV12-4 with TRBJ2-7, with 7 nucleotides matching TRBD2. CDR3 region: CASSSRAGYEQYF. DNA for the CDR3: TGTGCCAGCAGTTCCCGAGCGGGGTACGAGCAGTACTTC.